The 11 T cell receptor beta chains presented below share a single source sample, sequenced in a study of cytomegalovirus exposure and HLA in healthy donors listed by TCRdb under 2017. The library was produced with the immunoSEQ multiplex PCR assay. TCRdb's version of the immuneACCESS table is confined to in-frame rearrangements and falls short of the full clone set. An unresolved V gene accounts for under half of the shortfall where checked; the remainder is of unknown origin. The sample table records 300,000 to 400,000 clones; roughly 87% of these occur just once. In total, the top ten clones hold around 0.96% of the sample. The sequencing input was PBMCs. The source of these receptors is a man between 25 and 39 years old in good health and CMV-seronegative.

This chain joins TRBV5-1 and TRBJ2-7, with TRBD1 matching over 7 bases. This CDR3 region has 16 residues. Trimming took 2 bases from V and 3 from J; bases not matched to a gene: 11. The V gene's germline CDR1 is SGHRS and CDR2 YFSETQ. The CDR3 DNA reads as TGCGCCAGCAGCTTAAGGCAGGGGGTCTCCCACTACGAGCAGTACTTC. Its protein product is CASSLRQGVSHYEQYF. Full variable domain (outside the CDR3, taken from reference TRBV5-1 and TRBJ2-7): KAGVTQTPRYLIKTRGQQVTLSCSPISGHRSVSWYQQTPGQGLQFLFEYFSETQRNKGNFPGRFSGRQFSNSRSEMNVSTLELGDSALYLCASSLRQGVSHYEQYFGPGTRLTVT.

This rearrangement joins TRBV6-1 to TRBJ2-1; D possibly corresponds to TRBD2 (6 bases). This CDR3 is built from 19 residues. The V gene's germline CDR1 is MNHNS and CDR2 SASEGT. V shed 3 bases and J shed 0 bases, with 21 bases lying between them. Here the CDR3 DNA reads TGTGCCAGCAGTGATATACTGGGACTTACCCCGAGCTCCTACAATGAGCAGTTCTTC. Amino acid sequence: CASSDILGLTPSSYNEQFF.

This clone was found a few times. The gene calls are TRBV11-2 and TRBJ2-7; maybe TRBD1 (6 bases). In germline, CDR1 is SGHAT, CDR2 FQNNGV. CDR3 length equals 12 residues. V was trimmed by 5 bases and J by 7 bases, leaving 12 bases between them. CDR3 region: CASSTGTSEQYF. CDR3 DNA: TGTGCCAGCAGCACCGGGACAAGTGAGCAGTACTTC.

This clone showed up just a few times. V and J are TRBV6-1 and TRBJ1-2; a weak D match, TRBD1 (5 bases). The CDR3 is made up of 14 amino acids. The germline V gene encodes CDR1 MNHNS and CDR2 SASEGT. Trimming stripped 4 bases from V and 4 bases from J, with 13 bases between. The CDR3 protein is CASSVDIFSYGYTF. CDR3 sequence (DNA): TGTGCCAGCAGTGTGGACATATTCAGCTATGGCTACACCTTC.

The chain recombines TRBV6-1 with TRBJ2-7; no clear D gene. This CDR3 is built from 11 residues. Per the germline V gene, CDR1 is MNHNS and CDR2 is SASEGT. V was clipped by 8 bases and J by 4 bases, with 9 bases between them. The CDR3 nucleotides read TGTGCCAGCGGGCAGAATTACGAGCAGTACTTC. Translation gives CASGQNYEQYF.

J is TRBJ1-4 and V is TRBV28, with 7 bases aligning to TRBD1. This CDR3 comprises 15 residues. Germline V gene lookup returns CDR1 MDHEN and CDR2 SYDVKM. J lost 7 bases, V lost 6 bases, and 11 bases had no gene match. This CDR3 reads CASRVGGRGSEKLFF. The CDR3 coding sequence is TGTGCCAGCAGGGTTGGTGGCAGGGGGAGTGAAAAACTGTTTTTT.

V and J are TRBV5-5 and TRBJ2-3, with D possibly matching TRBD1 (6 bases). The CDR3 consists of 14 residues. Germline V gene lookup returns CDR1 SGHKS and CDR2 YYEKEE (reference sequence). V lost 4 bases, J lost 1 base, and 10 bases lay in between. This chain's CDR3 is CASSVTGGTDTQYF. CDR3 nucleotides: TGTGCCAGCAGCGTGACAGGTGGCACAGATACGCAGTATTTT.

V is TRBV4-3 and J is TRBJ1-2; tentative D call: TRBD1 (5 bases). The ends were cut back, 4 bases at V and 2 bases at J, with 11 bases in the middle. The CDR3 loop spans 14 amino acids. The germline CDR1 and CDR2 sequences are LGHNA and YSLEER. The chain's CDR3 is CASSPVEGNYGYTF. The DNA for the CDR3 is TGCGCCAGCAGCCCGGTGGAGGGGAACTATGGCTACACCTTC.

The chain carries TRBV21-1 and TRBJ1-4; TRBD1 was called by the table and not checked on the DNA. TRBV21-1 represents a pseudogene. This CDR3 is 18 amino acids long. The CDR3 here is CASSKGSDRGQGLAKLFF. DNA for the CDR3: TGTGCCAGCAGCAAAGGGAGTGACCGAGGACAGGGTTTGGCAAAACTGTTTTTT.

In nucleotides, the CDR3 is TGTGCCATCAGCGACAGGGTAGCGTCCAATGAGCAGTTCTTC. Its protein is CAISDRVASNEQFF. V is TRBV10-3 and J is TRBJ2-1; 7 bases are a match to TRBD1. V lost 6 bases, J lost 6 bases, and 8 bases stayed unmatched. The germline CDR1 and CDR2 sequences are ENHRY and SYGVKD. This CDR3 comprises 14 residues.

This CDR3 is CASSPRGGAMANEKLFF. In nucleotides, the CDR3 is TGTGCCAGTAGTCCTCGGGGGGGGGCGATGGCTAATGAAAAACTGTTTTTT. The V gene is TRBV19, the J gene TRBJ1-4, with D perhaps TRBD1 (6 bases). Trimming removed 5 bases at V and 3 bases at J, with 19 bases between. From germline, CDR1 is LNHDA and CDR2 SQIVND (reference sequence). The CDR3 is 17 residues long.